Listed below are T cell receptor beta chains from one sample, sequenced in a study of blood T cell repertoires in COVID-19. The repertoire was sequenced with immunoSEQ multiplex PCR; TCRdb's copy has only in-frame clones and lacks some. Of 230,000 or so clones listed, roughly 88% are singletons. The specimen sequenced was peripheral blood. These TCRs come from a man aged 40-50 years who had recovered from COVID-19. Each CDR3 is given with its conserved first and last residue. D genes are given only for firm matches. Expanded clones get a size class; other rows say once, few or many, or leave the size out.

length	size	D	V	J	DNA	CDR3
16	-	TRBD2	TRBV19	TRBJ2-7	TGTGCCAGTAGACGCGGCGGCCTAGCGGGGACTAACGAGCAGTACTTC	CASRRGGLAGTNEQYF
14	-	-	TRBV19	TRBJ1-4	TGTGCCAGTACTAAAAATCAGGGGAATGAAAAACTGTTTTTT	CASTKNQGNEKLFF
15	-	-	TRBV19	TRBJ1-1	TGTGCCAGTAGCAAATCGACAGCTCAGAACACTGAAGCTTTCTTT	CASSKSTAQNTEAFF
13	-	-	TRBV30	TRBJ2-7	TGTGCCTGGAGTAGGGGCAGCTCCTACGAGCAGTACTTC	CAWSRGSSYEQYF
16	-	-	TRBV5-6	TRBJ2-2	TGTGCCAGCAGCTCGATGTTACAGGGCTACACCGGGGAGCTGTTTTTT	CASSSMLQGYTGELFF
17	-	TRBD2	TRBV5-4	TRBJ2-3	TGTGCCAGCAGCTTGGTGGGGCGGGGGGGCACCACAGATACGCAGTATTTT	CASSLVGRGGTTDTQYF
16	-	-	TRBV7-6	TRBJ1-1	TGTGCCAGCAGCTTAGGTGGGGCGGGGAGTGGCACTGAAGCTTTCTTT	CASSLGGAGSGTEAFF
17	few	-	TRBV7-9	TRBJ2-1	TGTGCCAGCAGCGGTTATACAGGGCTTTGGGTAGTCTATGAGCAGTTCTTC	CASSGYTGLWVVYEQFF
14	-	-	TRBV11-3	TRBJ1-1	TGTGCCAGCAGCCCCTACAGGGACCGGACTGAAGCTTTCTTT	CASSPYRDRTEAFF
16	-	TRBD1	TRBV18	TRBJ1-1	TGTGCCAGCTCAGCCCGGGACAGAAGGGAGAACACTGAAGCTTTCTTT	CASSARDRRENTEAFF
15	-	-	TRBV27	TRBJ2-7	TGTGCCAGCAGTCCCCTCCAAGGACTTTCCTACGAGCAGTACTTC	CASSPLQGLSYEQYF
14	-	-	TRBV5-1	TRBJ2-7	TGCGCCAGCAGCCCACGACAGAATTCCTACGAGCAGTACTTC	CASSPRQNSYEQYF
16	few	-	TRBV15	TRBJ2-6	TGTGCCACCAGCAGAGATCCGTTTTCCGGGGCCAACGTCCTGACTTTC	CATSRDPFSGANVLTF
14	once	TRBD1	TRBV7-9	TRBJ2-2	TGTGCCAGCAGCAGGACAGGGTTCCCCGGGGAGCTGTTTTTT	CASSRTGFPGELFF
18	-	TRBD2	TRBV10-3	TRBJ2-1	TGTGCCATCAGTGATTCCCCGGGACTAGCGAACCTCGGGAATGAGCAGTTCTTC	CAISDSPGLANLGNEQFF
17	-	TRBD2	TRBV5-5	TRBJ2-1	TGTGCCAGCAGCCCCAAAGGGACTAGCGGGGTTGTGAATGAGCAGTTCTTC	CASSPKGTSGVVNEQFF
17	-	TRBD2	TRBV10-3	TRBJ2-5	TGTGCCATCAGTGAGACGGGACTAGCGGGTCACCAAGAGACCCAGTACTTC	CAISETGLAGHQETQYF
14	once	TRBD1	TRBV29-1	TRBJ2-2	TGCAGCGGCCGGGACAGGGCGAACACCGGGGAGCTGTTTTTT	CSGRDRANTGELFF
14	-	-	TRBV11-3	TRBJ2-7	TGTGCCAGCAGCTTATTGCACAGGCTGTACGAGCAGTACTTC	CASSLLHRLYEQYF
16	-	-	TRBV2	TRBJ2-6	TGTGCCAGCAGTGACCCCGGGGGGCCGGGGGCCAACGTCCTGACTTTC	CASSDPGGPGANVLTF
13	-	-	TRBV19	TRBJ2-3	TGTGCCAGTAGTATAGATCGGCGGGATACGCAGTATTTT	CASSIDRRDTQYF
13	-	-	TRBV19	TRBJ2-3	TGTGCCAGTAGTATCGTTGAGCAAGATACGCAGTATTTT	CASSIVEQDTQYF
13	-	-	TRBV18	TRBJ2-7	TGTGCCAGCTCACCCGACAGGAACTACGAGCAGTACTTC	CASSPDRNYEQYF
13	-	-	TRBV7-9	TRBJ2-7	TGTGCCAGCAGCTTAGCTGCGGCCTACGAGCAGTACTTC	CASSLAAAYEQYF
18	-	-	TRBV7-9	TRBJ1-2	TGTGCCAGCAGCTTAGCGCCTGGGGGCGTTTCCACTAACTATGGCTACACCTTC	CASSLAPGGVSTNYGYTF
15	-	-	TRBV7-9	TRBJ2-5	TGTGCCAGCAGCTCCCGGCCTACAGGGCAAGAGACCCAGTACTTC	CASSSRPTGQETQYF
15	-	TRBD1	TRBV29-1	TRBJ1-2	TGCAGCGTTGAATCTCGGCAGGGGGCTGGCTATGGCTACACCTTC	CSVESRQGAGYGYTF
15	-	TRBD1	TRBV4-1	TRBJ2-7	TGCGCCAGCAGCCAAGCACCAGGGGGCTTCGAAGAGCAGTACTTC	CASSQAPGGFEEQYF
17	once	TRBD2	TRBV2	TRBJ2-1	TGTGCCAGCAGTGAGGGACTAGCGGGGGTTACCCTCAGGGAGCAGTTCTTC	CASSEGLAGVTLREQFF
15	-	-	TRBV30	TRBJ1-3	TGTGCCTGCGAGATCGGGGGGGTGGCTGGAAACACCATATATTTT	CACEIGGVAGNTIYF
13	few	-	TRBV5-1	TRBJ2-1	TGCGCCAGCAGCTTCACAAGCGGCAATGAGCAGTTCTTC	CASSFTSGNEQFF
14	-	TRBD1	TRBV6-4	TRBJ1-5	TGTGCCAGCAGGACGACAGGGGGCGATCAGCCCCAGCATTTT	CASRTTGGDQPQHF
15	few	-	TRBV5-1	TRBJ1-1	TGCGCCAGCAGCTTGGGAGGGGGAACGAACACTGAAGCTTTCTTT	CASSLGGGTNTEAFF
16	few	TRBD2	TRBV7-9	TRBJ2-7	TGTGCCAGCAGCTCGACCCTAGCGGGGGCTTCCTACGAGCAGTACTTC	CASSSTLAGASYEQYF
13	-	TRBD1	TRBV27	TRBJ2-3	TGTGCCAGCAGAGAAATACAGGGGTCAACGCAGTATTTT	CASREIQGSTQYF
13	many	-	TRBV2	TRBJ1-6	TGTGCCAGCAAAAGGGCGGGGAATTCACCCCTCCACTTT	CASKRAGNSPLHF
14	-	-	TRBV30	TRBJ2-1	TGTGCCTGGAGTTCCACCGGGATCTACAATGAGCAGTTCTTC	CAWSSTGIYNEQFF
17	-	TRBD1	TRBV19	TRBJ1-5	TGTGCCAGTAGTATAAAATTCAGACAGGGCCTATGGAAGCCCCAGCATTTT	CASSIKFRQGLWKPQHF
15	-	TRBD2	TRBV5-6	TRBJ2-3	TGTGCCAGCAGCTTCGGACTAGCGAGGGCAGATACGCAGTATTTT	CASSFGLARADTQYF
11	-	-	TRBV20-1	TRBJ2-1	TGCAGTGCTGACGACAACAATGAGCAGTTCTTC	CSADDNNEQFF
14	-	-	TRBV5-4	TRBJ2-5	TGTGCCAGCAGCTTAGGACAGACTCAAGAGACCCAGTACTTC	CASSLGQTQETQYF
18	-	-	TRBV4-3	TRBJ1-1	TGCGCCAGCAGCCAAGCTACCCCGGGATCTGCGGCGGCCACTGAAGCTTTCTTT	CASSQATPGSAAATEAFF
19	once	-	TRBV7-8	TRBJ2-6	TGTGCCAGCAGCTTAGTGTTTGCTGGCGAGGGCTCTGGGGCCAACGTCCTGACTTTC	CASSLVFAGEGSGANVLTF
14	few	TRBD2	TRBV20-1	TRBJ2-1	TGCAGTGCTAGTGGGACTAGCGGGATTCTTGAGCAGTTCTTC	CSASGTSGILEQFF
15	-	TRBD1	TRBV27	TRBJ2-7	TGTGCCAGCAGTTCCCGGGACAGGGTTCCCTACGAGCAGTACTTC	CASSSRDRVPYEQYF